This T cell receptor beta chain was sequenced in a study of vaccination effects on CD4 cells after COVID-19. Across the whole study: Before any sequencing was done, the ViraFEST assay used viral peptide pools to expand antigen-specific CD4+ T cells. Study outcomes and limitations: Substantial clonal contraction characterized both infection- and vaccine-induced clones late after vaccination. Healthy vaccinees' vaccine-induced clones included only 1 of 255 cross-reacting with common cold coronaviruses.

Sequenced by immunoSEQ multiplex PCR; TCRdb stores in-frame clones only, minus some. The data show under 60,000 clones, with around 67% seen just once and roughly 5.5% held by the top ten. In this sample, this clone turned up a few times. What it binds is unknown. CDR1 GTSNPN and CDR2 SVGIG come from the germline V gene (reference sequence). V gave up 7 bases and J gave up 3 bases; unmatched junction bases: 9. The CDR3 sequence is 13 residues long. It was after 10 days of culture that CD4+ T cells were isolated. Half the medium was replaced with IL-2 medium on days 3 and 7. The chain combines TRBV30 with TRBJ2-7; 7 positions agree with TRBD1. The sample was CD4+ T cells from PBMCs cultured without peptide, taken before COVID-19 vaccination. The TCR was taken from a human donor who received a COVID-19 vaccine. CDR3 sequence: CASARDSYYEQYF. The CDR3 region has the DNA TGTGCCTCGGCAAGGGACAGCTACTACGAGCAGTACTTC.